A selection of T cell receptor beta chains follows, all from one sample in a study of T cells after yellow fever vaccination. Via MiXCR, TCRdb re-called the 5' RACE reads, giving one row per CDR3 protein. Counted here are 450,000 to 550,000 distinct CDR3 sequences, 21% occurring once; the ten biggest clones make up roughly a sixth. Here the sequenced sample was PBMCs, taken approximately 20 days after the first yellow fever vaccination. The receptors come from a man aged 18 to 30 who received the YFV17D yellow fever vaccine. CDR3s leave out the opening cysteine and the closing phenylalanine or tryptophan.

V gene: TRBV4-3; J gene: TRBJ2-5; CDR3 protein: ASSSFRGTETQY
V gene: TRBV29-1; J gene: TRBJ2-7; CDR3 protein: SVTGLLPSYEQY
V gene: TRBV4-3; J gene: TRBJ2-4; CDR3 protein: ASSQALPLGNIQY
V gene: TRBV12-3/TRBV12-4; J gene: TRBJ1-2; CDR3 protein: ASSFTGRRGYT
V gene: TRBV20-1; J gene: TRBJ2-5; CDR3 protein: SANSGGGKETQY
V gene: TRBV20-1; J gene: TRBJ1-1; CDR3 protein: SARDPSGGRTEAF
V gene: TRBV3-1; J gene: TRBJ2-5; CDR3 protein: ASSYQGASQETQY
V gene: TRBV20-1; J gene: TRBJ2-3; CDR3 protein: SASGLAGVPLTDTQY
V gene: TRBV9; J gene: TRBJ1-5; CDR3 protein: ASSVGGGPPQH
V gene: TRBV6-2/TRBV6-3; J gene: TRBJ2-1; CDR3 protein: ASSPSGYVSSYNEQF
V gene: TRBV4-1; J gene: TRBJ1-5; CDR3 protein: ASSQPGQGPNQPQH
V gene: TRBV5-1; J gene: TRBJ2-1; CDR3 protein: ASSWNYNEQF
V gene: TRBV20-1; J gene: TRBJ1-1; CDR3 protein: SASAFTGSTEAF
V gene: TRBV7-9; J gene: TRBJ2-1; CDR3 protein: ASSGSNRGGHEQF
V gene: TRBV6-2/TRBV6-3; J gene: TRBJ2-1; CDR3 protein: ASRDLAYNEQF
V gene: TRBV4-1; J gene: TRBJ2-3; CDR3 protein: ASSQVSVYVSTDTQY
V gene: TRBV9; J gene: TRBJ1-5; CDR3 protein: ASSMGTASNQPQH
V gene: TRBV4-2; J gene: TRBJ1-5; CDR3 protein: ASSQDRHQPQH
V gene: TRBV7-9; J gene: TRBJ1-4; CDR3 protein: ASSPEGGGVKLF
V gene: TRBV6-5; J gene: TRBJ2-7; CDR3 protein: ASSYTSGGAGYEQY
V gene: TRBV6-2/TRBV6-3; J gene: TRBJ1-5; CDR3 protein: ASSYSPDRGRFQPQH
V gene: TRBV27; J gene: TRBJ1-2; CDR3 protein: ASSLIQGNYGYT
V gene: TRBV12-3/TRBV12-4; J gene: TRBJ2-5; CDR3 protein: ASSLASGGMRETQY
V gene: TRBV19; J gene: TRBJ1-5; CDR3 protein: ASSIFGFSNQPQH
V gene: TRBV12-3/TRBV12-4; J gene: TRBJ2-1; CDR3 protein: ASRSTDNEQF
V gene: TRBV20-1; J gene: TRBJ2-3; CDR3 protein: SAEGGALAGGTDTQY
V gene: TRBV9; J gene: TRBJ2-2; CDR3 protein: ASSSREAGFTGELF
V gene: TRBV5-1; J gene: TRBJ2-2; CDR3 protein: ASSWTLNTGELF
V gene: TRBV5-1; J gene: TRBJ2-2; CDR3 protein: ASSYRTPNTGELF
V gene: TRBV6-5; J gene: TRBJ2-7; CDR3 protein: ASSLNRVWLEQY
V gene: TRBV23-1; J gene: TRBJ2-4; CDR3 protein: AFPPRLAKNIQY
V gene: TRBV7-8; J gene: TRBJ1-1; CDR3 protein: ASSLVPRGGTEAF
V gene: TRBV7-2; J gene: TRBJ1-5; CDR3 protein: ASSLGTGLGQPQH
V gene: TRBV10-3; J gene: TRBJ2-2; CDR3 protein: AISETEGGLTGELF
V gene: TRBV24-1; J gene: TRBJ2-2; CDR3 protein: ATSDPYVGPSNTGELF
V gene: TRBV15; J gene: TRBJ1-1; CDR3 protein: ATSRGGGTEAF
V gene: TRBV18; J gene: TRBJ2-1; CDR3 protein: ASSPGLAGGVEQF
V gene: TRBV29-1; J gene: TRBJ1-5; CDR3 protein: SVATGLNQPQH
V gene: TRBV29-1; J gene: TRBJ2-3; CDR3 protein: SVVGQTNTDTQY
V gene: TRBV4-2; J gene: TRBJ2-5; CDR3 protein: ASSQDILIPETQY
V gene: TRBV6-2/TRBV6-3; J gene: TRBJ2-3; CDR3 protein: ASSYSGLVDY
V gene: TRBV7-6; J gene: TRBJ2-5; CDR3 protein: ASSSRIWGTQETQY
V gene: TRBV4-2; J gene: TRBJ1-1; CDR3 protein: ASSQGVGTGGMNTEAF
V gene: TRBV6-4; J gene: TRBJ2-1; CDR3 protein: ASSPTSDNEQF
V gene: TRBV5-8; J gene: TRBJ1-2; CDR3 protein: ASSLWRRGYGYT
V gene: TRBV12-3/TRBV12-4; J gene: TRBJ1-1; CDR3 protein: ASRLTGGWTEAF
V gene: TRBV29-1; J gene: TRBJ2-1; CDR3 protein: SVVGGARGYNEQF